The 16 T cell receptor beta chains reported below all come from one sample, sequenced in a study of cytomegalovirus exposure and HLA in healthy donors (dated by TCRdb to about 2017). The library relied on the immunoSEQ multiplex PCR assay. The multiplex PCR relied on a mix of 60 forward primers for TCR Vbeta segments and 13 reverse primers for TCR Jbeta segments. Held by TCRdb, this immuneACCESS table contains in-frame sequences only and omits some clones. Under half of the omission traces to an unresolved V gene where checked; the cause of the rest is unknown. The sample yields about 140,000 clones; around 80% were counted once. The top ten clones comprise over 2.5% of the sample. The sample was PBMCs. Receptors were obtained from a female donor in good health and CMV-seronegative.

The chain recombines TRBV4-2 with TRBJ2-5; 8 bases agree with TRBD2. There are 15 residues in the CDR3. Losses at the gene ends were 4 bases for V and 5 bases for J; bases not matched to a gene: 9. The germline V gene encodes CDR1 LGHNA and CDR2 YNFKEQ. CDR3 amino acids: CASSRTSLSRETQYF. CDR3 bases: TGTGCCAGCAGCCGGACTAGCCTTTCTAGGGAGACCCAGTACTTC.

The CDR3, as DNA: TGTGCCAGCAGCTTAGATGTGTCATGGGACAGAGAATCCTACGAGCAGTACTTC. It translates to CASSLDVSWDRESYEQYF. V and J are TRBV7-6 and TRBJ2-7; TRBD1 agrees at 7 bases. There are 18 residues in the CDR3. The germline V gene has CDR1 SGHVS and CDR2 FNYEAQ. V lost 1 base to trimming and J lost 1 base; unmatched junction nucleotides: 13.

This clone appeared once. This chain uses TRBV7-2 with TRBJ1-2, with D perhaps TRBD1 (6 bases). CDR3 length: 13 amino acids. V lost 5 bases and J lost 12, with 19 bases in between. From germline, CDR1 is SGHTA and CDR2 FQGNSA. CDR3 amino acids: CASSPGTTAFHTF. The CDR3 DNA is TGTGCCAGCAGCCCCGGGACAACGGCCTTTCACACCTTC.

Concerning this clone: At one end, the junction sequence differs from germline, possibly due to a read error. The rearrangement links TRBV7-9 to TRBJ2-1; tentative D call: TRBD2 (6 bases). The CDR3 is 12 amino acids. The germline gives CDR1 SEHNR, CDR2 FQNEAQ (reference sequence). CDR3: CSSSMEGSGQFF. As DNA, the CDR3 is TGTTCCAGCAGTATGGAGGGTTCCGGGCAGTTCTTC.

On this clone itself: Other DNA sequences within the sample encode an identical CDR3. This chain uses TRBV7-2 with TRBJ2-7; 7 bases are shared with TRBD2. The CDR3 loop spans 14 amino acids. The J segment lost 2 bases and the V segment lost 3 bases, leaving 4 bases of the junction unmatched. The V gene's germline CDR1 is SGHTA and CDR2 FQGNSA. The CDR3 nucleotides are TGTGCCAGCAGCTTGGGGGGAGGGGCCTACGAGCAGTACTTC. The encoded protein is CASSLGGGAYEQYF.

This clone was counted between two and nine times. The chain is built from TRBV7-8 and TRBJ2-1, with D possibly matching TRBD2 (5 bases). Germline V gene data show CDR1 as SGHVS and CDR2 as FQNEAQ. The V gene lost 1 base and the J gene lost 9 bases, with 10 bases spanning the gap. The CDR3 spans 13 residues. CDR3 in DNA: TGTGCCAGCAGCTTAGTAGTGGCGGGTGAGCAGTTCTTC. Protein product: CASSLVVAGEQFF.

The V gene is TRBV6-1, the J gene TRBJ2-1; tentatively, D is TRBD2 (6 bases). Trimming pared 5 bases from V and 10 bases from J, leaving 18 bases between. Germline CDR1 is MNHNS and CDR2 is SASEGT. The CDR3 is made up of 14 amino acids. DNA of the CDR3: TGTGCCAGCAGTTCGGGGGAATGGAGTTGGGAGCAGTTCTTC. It specifies CASSSGEWSWEQFF.

The DNA of the CDR3 is TGTGCCAGCAGTGCTAGCGGGGGTTCCCAAGAGACCCAGTACTTC. Protein product: CASSASGGSQETQYF. V gene TRBV6-4 combines with J gene TRBJ2-5; 10 bases align to TRBD2. The V gene's germline CDR1 is MRHNA and CDR2 SNTAGT. The CDR3 extends over 15 amino acids. V was pared by 4 bases and J by 1 base, with 3 bases of the junction left unmatched.

The DNA of the CDR3 is TGTGCCAGCAGCTTGAATAGGGGACAGGGAGGAAACACCATATATTTT. It translates to CASSLNRGQGGNTIYF. The chain is built from TRBV5-6 and TRBJ1-3; TRBD1 agrees at 9 bases. The junction had 6 bases not matched to a gene; V was cut back by 1 base and J by 4 bases. The CDR3 covers 16 residues. Germline assignment: CDR1 SGHDT and CDR2 YYEEEE.

The chain uses TRBV27 and TRBJ1-2; the match to TRBD1 covers 9 bases. V was clipped by 4 bases and J by 4 bases; unmatched bases: 4. This CDR3 comprises 14 residues. CDR1 and CDR2 (germline): MNHEY, SMNVEV (reference sequence). CDR3 in DNA: TGTGCCAGCAGTTCGGGGGGACAGGGCTATGGCTACACCTTC. Its protein is CASSSGGQGYGYTF.

The chain links TRBV30 to TRBJ2-1; 7 positions match TRBD2. This CDR3 has 16 residues. Germline V gene data show CDR1 as GTSNPN and CDR2 as SVGIG (reference sequence). The J segment lost 9 bases and the V segment lost 2 bases, leaving 16 bases of the junction unmatched. CDR3 amino acids: CAWSPLRPAGLIEQFF. The CDR3, as DNA: TGTGCCTGGAGTCCCCTTCGTCCAGCGGGGCTGATTGAGCAGTTCTTC.

V is TRBV7-8 and J is TRBJ1-3; TRBD1 matches at 8 bases. CDR3 size: 18 residues. CDR1 and CDR2 from the germline V gene are SGHVS and FQNEAQ. V lost 5 bases and J lost 1; bases outside the gene matches: 13. CDR3 in amino acids: CASSPMTGEFLSGNTIYF. As DNA, the CDR3 is TGTGCCAGCAGCCCCATGACAGGGGAGTTCTTATCTGGAAACACCATATATTTT.

The chain has TRBV19 and TRBJ1-5, with a possible D match to TRBD1 (6 bases). Deletions cut 5 bases from V and 0 bases from J, with 14 bases between. Germline CDR1 reads LNHDA; CDR2 reads SQIVND (reference sequence). CDR3 length: 16 amino acids. The CDR3 sequence: CASSHRTAYSNQPQHF. As DNA, the CDR3 is TGTGCCAGTAGTCATCGGACAGCCTATAGCAATCAGCCCCAGCATTTT.

This chain connects TRBV5-4 to TRBJ1-2, with a possible D match to TRBD1 (6 bases). Trimming shortened V by 3 bases and J by 1 base, and 19 bases separated the two germline ends. This CDR3 has 17 residues. CDR1 is SGHNT and CDR2 is YYREEE in the germline V gene (reference sequence). The CDR3 DNA follows: TGTGCCAGCAGCTCCGACCCCGGGGGGGCTGTTAACTATGGCTACACCTTC. Translation gives CASSSDPGGAVNYGYTF.

The J gene is TRBJ1-2, the V gene TRBV9; 7 nucleotides line up with TRBD1. J lost 0 bases, V lost 0 bases, and 5 bases had no gene match. Germline values: CDR1 SGDLS, CDR2 YYNGEE. The CDR3 loop spans 16 amino acids. CDR3 region: CASSVVPDRANYGYTF. CDR3 coding DNA: TGTGCCAGCAGCGTAGTTCCCGACAGGGCTAACTATGGCTACACCTTC. Looking up the rest from reference TRBV9 and TRBJ1-2 gives the full variable domain: DSGVTQTPKHLITATGQRVTLRCSPRSGDLSVYWYQQSLDQGLQFLIQYYNGEERAKGNILERFSAQQFPDLHSELNLSSLELGDSALYFCASSVVPDRANYGYTFGSGTRLTVV.

This chain joins TRBV2 and TRBJ2-6; perhaps TRBD1 as D (6 bases). The ends were cut back, 9 bases at V and 4 bases at J, with 13 bases in the middle. CDR1 SNHLY and CDR2 FYNNEI come from the germline V gene. The CDR3 is 14 residues long. As DNA, the CDR3 is TGTGCCAGTATTAAAGGGACAGGGGCCAACGTCCTGACTTTC. It specifies CASIKGTGANVLTF. The full variable domain, with the rest looked up from reference TRBV2 and TRBJ2-6, is EPEVTQTPSHQVTQMGQEVILRCVPISNHLYFYWYRQILGQKVEFLVSFYNNEISEKSEIFDDQFSVERPDGSNFTLKIRSTKLEDSAMYFCASIKGTGANVLTFGAGSRLTVL.